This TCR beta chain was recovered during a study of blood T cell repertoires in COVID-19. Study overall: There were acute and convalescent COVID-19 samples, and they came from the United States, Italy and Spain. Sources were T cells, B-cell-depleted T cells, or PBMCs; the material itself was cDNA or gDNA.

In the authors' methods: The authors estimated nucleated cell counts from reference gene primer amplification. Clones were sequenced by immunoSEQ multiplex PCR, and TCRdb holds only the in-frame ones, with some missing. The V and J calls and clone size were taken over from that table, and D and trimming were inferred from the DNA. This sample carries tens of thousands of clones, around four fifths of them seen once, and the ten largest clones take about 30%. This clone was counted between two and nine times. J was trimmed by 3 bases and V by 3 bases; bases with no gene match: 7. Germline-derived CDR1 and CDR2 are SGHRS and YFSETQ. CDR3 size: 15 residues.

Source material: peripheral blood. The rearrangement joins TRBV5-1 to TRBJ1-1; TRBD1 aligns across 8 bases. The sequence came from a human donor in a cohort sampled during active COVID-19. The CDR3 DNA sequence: TGCGCCAGCAGCTCTATGACAGGGGCGGACACTGAAGCTTTCTTT. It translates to CASSSMTGADTEAFF.